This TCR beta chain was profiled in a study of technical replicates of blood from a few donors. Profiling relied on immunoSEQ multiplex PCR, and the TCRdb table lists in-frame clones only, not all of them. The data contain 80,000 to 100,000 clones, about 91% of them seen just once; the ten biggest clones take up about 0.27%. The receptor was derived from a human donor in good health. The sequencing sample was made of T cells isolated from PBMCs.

The CDR3 DNA reads as TGTGCCAGCAGGCGGGGGACTAGCGAGCAAGAGACCCAGTACTTC. Its protein product is CASRRGTSEQETQYF. This chain joins TRBV7-3 and TRBJ2-5; TRBD2 aligns across 10 bases. Trimming cost V 6 bases and J 2 bases; bases outside gene matches: 6. The CDR3 is 15 residues long. The germline CDR1 and CDR2 sequences are SGHTA and FQGTGA.